This T cell receptor (beta chain) appears in the sequencing data of a study of molecular identifiers for immune sequencing clone quantification (dated by TCRdb to the late 2010s). For the study in its entirety: For a replicate experiment, RNA from around 18,000 or 91,000 naive CD8 T cells was divided into five aliquots, and four of the five aliquots were sequenced. The study was a methods study using CD8 T cells to benchmark molecular-identifier clustering-based TCR repertoire sequencing (MIDCIRS) and TCR RNA copy counting.

Naive CD8 T cell libraries were made from about 21,000 to 970,000 sorted cells using 10%, 30% or 50% of purified RNA. Naive CD8 T cells, defined as CD8+CD4-CCR7+CD45RA+, were FACS-sorted into RLT Plus buffer on a BD FACSAria II. To test detection sensitivity, Jurkat RNA equivalent to more than 9 TCR copies was spiked into samples of roughly 20,000-1,000,000 naive CD8 T cells. CD8 T cells were enriched using RosetteSep CD8+ T Cell Enrichment Cocktail and Ficoll-Paque, and the enriched cells then underwent ACK red cell lysis. On this clonotype itself: The clone's antigen remains unknown. This may come from a read error, since a much larger clone is one base off.

Paper-wide results and their limitations: Spiked-in Jurkat TCR RNA equivalent to a single cell was reported to be detectable even among approximately 1.1 million naive CD8 T cells. When barcode sub-clustering was left out, chimeric consensus sequences inflated TCR diversity, with chimeras reaching as high as 47%. Spiked-in Jurkat TCR RNA (10 copies' worth), which is not part of the donor repertoire, was contained in the naive libraries. In CMV-specific effector cells, over 99% of molecules were held by clones above 20 RNA copies, whereas under 1% of molecules were held by such clones in naive cells. Modeling indicated about three TCR RNA copies recovered per cell, compared with about 10 by digital PCR, which implies a capture efficiency of around 31%. Identical TCR molecules sharing a barcode could cause highly expanded clone sizes to be underestimated.

Based on the germline V gene, the CDR1 and CDR2 sequences are MGHRA and YSYEKL. Trimming takes 8 bases from V and 5 bases from J, and the germline ends sit 16 bases apart. The CDR3 measures 14 amino acids from cysteine to phenylalanine. Kept here is only the CDR3 DNA, which spans 42 bases and is read in frame from base 1. The library was generated by PCR. Instrument used: NextSeq 500. Bulk TCR libraries were prepared as previously described, using TCR primers listed in Table S5. The Qiagen AllPrep DNA/RNA kit was used to purify total RNA. Before analysis, reads from multiple sequencing runs of one library were combined. The original methods were these. Reads were retained only if an exact TCR constant sequence was present, and the retained reads were trimmed to 150 nt and grouped according to their 12-nt molecular barcodes. Reads inside each barcode group were sub-clustered using a 15% Levenshtein threshold, and a quality-weighted consensus sequence was constructed for each RNA molecule. Non-functional sequences were filtered out, along with any lower-count sequence sitting one edit away from another sequence. Based on a fit of two negative binomial distributions, barcode sub-clusters having less than 20% of the maximum read count were discarded. TCRdb took the public reads, trimmed them with fastp at Q25, ran MiXCR for clone calling and kept in-frame beta chains. Rows with a matching CDR3 protein are joined into one entry that keeps the most common DNA and genes. The authors' filters were not applied to this entry. The sample profile shows hundreds of thousands of distinct CDR3 sequences; roughly 23% of them were found once. The ten largest clonotypes hold about 0.8% of the sample.

The chain couples TRBV4-1 to TRBJ1-5; a confident D gene designation cannot be given. The clonotype was recovered from a human donor in good health. Some libraries in this study had Jurkat cell RNA spiked in. Sample: naive CD8+ T cells from blood, with Jurkat cell RNA spiked in. This sample's cell subset or site label indicates: FACS-sorted CD8+CD4-CCR7+CD45RA+ naive T cells. At the DNA level, the sequence is TGCGCCAGCTGCCTCGTGTCGGGAGATCAGCCCCAGCATTTT. The encoded protein is CASCLVSGDQPQHF.